The rows below give T cell receptor beta chains drawn from one sample of a study of blood T cell repertoires in COVID-19. This table comes from immunoSEQ multiplex PCR, and its TCRdb copy is limited to in-frame clones, with some not included. The table shows 70,000 or so clones, with 90% occurring only once. Sequenced: peripheral blood. These receptor sequences come from a woman aged 18-29 years with acute or convalescent COVID-19. Each CDR3 is given with its conserved first and last residue. The D gene is left open where the match is weak. Rows may omit the clone size; those that give it use once, few, many or a size class.

cdr3_aa	cdr3_nt	cdr3_length	v_call	j_call	clone_size	d_call
CAWRKSGLSTDTQYF	TGTGCCTGGAGAAAGTCGGGACTATCCACAGATACGCAGTATTTT	15	TRBV30	TRBJ2-3	NA	TRBD2
CASSDGQGSGNTIYF	TGTGCCAGCAGTGACGGACAGGGGTCTGGAAACACCATATATTTT	15	TRBV6-1	TRBJ1-3	NA	TRBD1
CASSLDRREAFF	TGTGCCAGCAGTTTGGACCGGAGGGAAGCTTTCTTT	12	TRBV28	TRBJ1-1	NA	NA
CAWSVPTGSTDTQYF	TGTGCCTGGAGTGTACCTACAGGGAGCACAGATACGCAGTATTTT	15	TRBV30	TRBJ2-3	NA	NA
CASRYLTGEVTEAFF	TGTGCCAGCAGATATTTAACAGGAGAGGTCACTGAAGCTTTCTTT	15	TRBV11-2	TRBJ1-1	NA	NA
CATSRDGTAFSTNEKLFF	TGTGCCACCAGCAGAGATGGGACAGCCTTTTCAACTAATGAAAAACTGTTTTTT	18	TRBV15	TRBJ1-4	NA	TRBD1
CASSRTGGANTGELFF	TGTGCCAGCAGCCGGACAGGGGGTGCGAACACCGGGGAGCTGTTTTTT	16	TRBV6-2/TRBV6-3	TRBJ2-2	NA	TRBD1
CASRRQGGDTEAFF	TGTGCCAGCAGACGACAGGGAGGAGACACTGAAGCTTTCTTT	14	TRBV2	TRBJ1-1	NA	TRBD1
CASSSRTGANEKLFF	TGTGCCAGCAGCTCGAGGACAGGGGCTAATGAAAAACTGTTTTTT	15	TRBV5-5	TRBJ1-4	NA	TRBD1
CASSLDLGPRTEAFF	TGTGCCAGTTCCCTGGACCTGGGGCCCAGGACTGAAGCTTTCTTT	15	TRBV28	TRBJ1-1	NA	NA
CASSPSSGGGYEQYF	TGTGCCAGCAGCCCGTCTAGCGGGGGGGGCTACGAGCAGTACTTC	15	TRBV3-1/TRBV3-2	TRBJ2-7	NA	TRBD2
CATSLSGSGFYGYTF	TGTGCCACCAGTTTGAGTGGCTCAGGATTCTATGGCTACACCTTC	15	TRBV27	TRBJ1-2	NA	NA
CASSIRQGADTQYF	TGTGCCAGCAGCATTAGACAGGGGGCGGATACGCAGTATTTT	14	TRBV7-2	TRBJ2-3	NA	TRBD1
CASSGRGLNFYEQYF	TGTGCCAGCAGTGGCAGGGGGCTTAATTTCTACGAGCAGTACTTC	15	TRBV25-1	TRBJ2-7	once	TRBD1
CASSEQGTSYNSPLHF	TGTGCCAGCAGCGAACAGGGTACCTCCTATAATTCACCCCTCCACTTT	16	TRBV13	TRBJ1-6	NA	NA
CASSFPTGENGNTIYF	TGTGCCAGCAGCTTTCCTACAGGGGAAAATGGAAACACCATATATTTT	16	TRBV7-9	TRBJ1-3	NA	TRBD1
CASSFRDSGANVLTF	TGTGCCAGCAGTTTCAGGGACTCTGGGGCCAACGTCCTGACTTTC	15	TRBV28	TRBJ2-6	NA	NA
CASRLGGNTIYF	TGTGCCAGCAGACTAGGAGGAAACACCATATATTTT	12	TRBV6-6	TRBJ1-3	NA	NA